This T cell receptor beta chain was observed in a study of beta chain features in type 1 diabetes. This clone occurred a few times. Its specificity is unknown. Study-level points and caveats: Moderate but significant shortening of TCRB CDR3s was recorded in all four CD4+ subsets from Type 1 diabetes patients. At VDJ recombination sites, type 1 diabetes patients had fewer insertions and more deleted nucleotides.

Germline values: CDR1 SGHRS, CDR2 YFSETQ. Deletions cut 0 bases from V and 8 bases from J, with 6 bases between. The CDR3 consists of 12 residues. Blood was collected once per donor into heparin, averaging roughly 0.12 L. Since all of the isolated RNA was reverse transcribed, expressed TCRB transcripts were what got sequenced. Regulatory, naive and central memory T cell samples averaged approximately 3.9 million reads. TCRdb's table, derived via immunoSEQ multiplex PCR, lists solely in-frame clones and lacks some. The sample consists of more than 95,000 clones, 25% to 35% of them appearing once. The rearrangement uses TRBV5-1 and TRBJ2-1; D is ambiguous. This receptor was taken from a woman between 18 and 30 years old with type 1 diabetes. The sequenced sample consisted of central memory CD4+ T cells from blood. CDR3 nucleotide sequence: TGCGCCAGCAGCTTGGTGCGCGATGAGCAGTTCTTC. Translating gives CASSLVRDEQFF.